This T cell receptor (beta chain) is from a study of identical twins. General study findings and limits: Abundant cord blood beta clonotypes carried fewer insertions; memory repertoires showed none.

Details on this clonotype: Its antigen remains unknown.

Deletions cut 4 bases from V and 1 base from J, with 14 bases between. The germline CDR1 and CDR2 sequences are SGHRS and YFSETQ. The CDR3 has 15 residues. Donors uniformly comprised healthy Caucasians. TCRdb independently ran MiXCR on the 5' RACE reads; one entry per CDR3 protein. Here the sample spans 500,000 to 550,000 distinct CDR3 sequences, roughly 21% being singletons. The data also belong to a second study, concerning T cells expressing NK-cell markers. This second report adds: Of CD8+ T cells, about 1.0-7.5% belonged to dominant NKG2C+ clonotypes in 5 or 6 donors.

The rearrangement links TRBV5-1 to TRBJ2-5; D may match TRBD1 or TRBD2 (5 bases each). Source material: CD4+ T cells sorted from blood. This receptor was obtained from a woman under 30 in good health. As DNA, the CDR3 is TGCGCCAGCAGCACGGGACGGACCATCCAAGAGACCCAGTACTTC. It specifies CASSTGRTIQETQYF.